A single T cell receptor beta chain is shown here with its context. This record comes from a study of blood T cell repertoires in COVID-19. Study-wide context: There were acute and convalescent COVID-19 samples, and they came from the United States, Italy and Spain.

This CDR3 region has 13 residues. V lost 4 bases and J lost 4, with 8 bases in between. CDR1 and CDR2 (germline): SGHDN, FVKESK. Libraries were prepared by immunoSEQ multiplex PCR; TCRdb keeps only in-frame clonotypes and omits some of them. This table has roughly 130,000 clones, roughly 80% appearing once. V gene TRBV14 combines with J gene TRBJ2-1, with D hard to call. This TCR derives from a woman in her twenties or thirties who had recovered from COVID-19. The sequencing sample was made of peripheral blood. The CDR3 sequence: CASSPDLYNEQFF. CDR3 coding DNA: TGTGCCAGCAGCCCTGACTTGTACAATGAGCAGTTCTTC.